The 29 T cell receptor beta chains given below trace back to one sample, sequenced in a study of cytomegalovirus exposure and HLA in healthy donors. Profiling relied on immunoSEQ multiplex PCR, and the TCRdb table lists in-frame clones only, not all of them. The table has about 130,000 clones, approximately 92% seen once. The source material was PBMCs. The receptor source for this set is a woman younger than 30 in good health and CMV-seronegative.

This clone was observed once. The chain links TRBV6-1 to TRBJ2-7; 8 nucleotides agree with TRBD2. The CDR3 extends over 15 amino acids. The germline V gene encodes CDR1 MNHNS and CDR2 SASEGT. V gave up 1 base and J gave up 0 bases; unmatched junction bases: 2. DNA of the CDR3: TGTGCCAGCAGTGAAGGAAGCGGGGGCTCCTACGAGCAGTACGTC. The encoded protein is CASSEGSGGSYEQYV.

The chain has TRBV23-1 and TRBJ1-3; the D is unclear. TRBV23-1 is treated as an ORF (open reading frame) with a function not yet certain. This CDR3 has 13 residues. V lost 7 bases to trimming and J lost 0 bases, with 7 bases between them. CDR3 sequence reads: CASIDNSGNTIYF. For the CDR3, the DNA is TGCGCCAGCATAGATAACTCTGGAAACACCATATATTTT.

This chain uses TRBV29-1 with TRBJ1-3; D is possibly TRBD1 (6 bases). This CDR3 has 15 amino acids. From germline, CDR1 is SQVTM and CDR2 ANQGSEA. V was cut by 7 bases and J by 0 bases, with 16 bases left in between. The CDR3 reads CSAVGAANSGNTIYF. In DNA form, the CDR3 reads TGCAGCGCCGTGGGGGCAGCCAACTCTGGAAACACCATATATTTT. Full variable domain (rest looked up from reference TRBV29-1 and TRBJ1-3): SAVISQKPSRDICQRGTSLTIQCQVDSQVTMMFWYRQQPGQSLTLIATANQGSEATYESGFVIDKFPISRPNLTFSTLTVSNMSPEDSSIYLCSAVGAANSGNTIYFGEGSWLTVV.

V and J are TRBV27 and TRBJ2-7; 7 nucleotides align to TRBD1. This CDR3 has 13 residues. Trimming cost V 6 bases and J 2 bases; bases outside gene matches: 4. Germline loops: CDR1 MNHEY, CDR2 SMNVEV (reference sequence). The CDR3 DNA is TGTGCCAGCAGACCGGGACAGACCTACGAGCAGTACTTC. It translates to CASRPGQTYEQYF.

The chain carries TRBV28 and TRBJ2-5; a weak D match, TRBD2 (5 bases). The ends were cut back, 7 bases at V and 3 bases at J, with 12 bases in the middle. Germline CDR1 MDHEN, CDR2 SYDVKM. The CDR3 runs 13 residues. CDR3: CASNRRWEETQYF. In DNA, the CDR3 is TGTGCCAGCAATCGGAGGTGGGAAGAGACCCAGTACTTC.

The CDR3 protein is CASRRRGQRGNTIYF. The CDR3 DNA reads TGTGCCAGCAGACGAAGGGGGCAGAGAGGAAACACCATATATTTT. This rearrangement joins TRBV6-5 to TRBJ1-3; TRBD1 matches at 7 bases. The CDR3 spans 15 residues. V shed 6 bases, J shed 4 bases, and the junction held 9 bases outside the gene matches. CDR1 is MNHEY and CDR2 is SVGAGI in the germline V gene.

V usage is TRBV18 and J usage is TRBJ2-7; the D gene is possibly TRBD2 (5 bases). V was cut by 4 bases and J by 5 bases, with 12 bases left in between. The germline V gene encodes CDR1 KGHSH and CDR2 LQKENI. The CDR3 has 13 amino acids. Here the CDR3 reads CASSLIGIHEQYF. CDR3 coding DNA: TGTGCCAGCTCACTAATCGGGATCCACGAGCAGTACTTC.

The chain recombines TRBV5-6 with TRBJ2-7; D is possibly TRBD2 (5 bases). Germline CDR1 SGHDT, CDR2 YYEEEE. V was cut by 2 bases and J by 7 bases, with 10 bases left in between. CDR3 size: 12 residues. Here the CDR3 reads CASSFWRREQYF. CDR3 in DNA: TGTGCCAGCAGCTTCTGGAGGCGTGAGCAGTACTTC.

The CDR3 region is CASSTLAGEGGELFF. Written as DNA, the CDR3 is TGTGCCAGCAGTACTCTAGCGGGAGAGGGTGGGGAGCTGTTTTTT. V and J are TRBV4-2 and TRBJ2-2, with 10 bases fitting TRBD2. J gave up 8 bases and V 6 bases, and 9 bases lay outside the gene matches. CDR3 length equals 15 residues. Germline CDR1 is LGHNA and CDR2 is YNFKEQ.

CDR3 in DNA: TGTGCCAGCAGTTTACGAGGGAACACTGAAGCTTTCTTT. It codes for CASSLRGNTEAFF. The chain is built from TRBV27 and TRBJ1-1; D is ambiguous. Trimming shortened V by 2 bases and J by 1 base, and 5 bases separated the two germline ends. This CDR3 has 13 residues. CDR1 is MNHEY and CDR2 is SMNVEV in the germline V gene (reference sequence).

The CDR3 region has the DNA TGTGCCAGCAGACAACAGGGATCCTACGAGCAGTACGTC. It is translated as CASRQQGSYEQYV. This chain uses TRBV6-6 with TRBJ2-7; D may be TRBD1 (6 bases). CDR1 and CDR2 (germline): MNHNY, SVGAGI (reference sequence). The CDR3 is 13 amino acids. The V and J ends lost 6 bases and 1 base respectively, with 10 bases between them.

The chain joins TRBV27 to TRBJ1-5; no clear D. CDR1 and CDR2 from the germline V gene are MNHEY and SMNVEV (reference sequence). V was shortened by 3 bases and J by 6 bases, with 12 bases between the two germline ends. The CDR3 consists of 14 residues. The CDR3 reads CASSLVEGSQPQHF. In DNA form, the CDR3 reads TGTGCCAGCAGTTTGGTGGAGGGTAGTCAGCCCCAGCATTTT.

V gene TRBV7-9 combines with J gene TRBJ2-1; a weak D match, TRBD2 (6 bases). Trimming removed 3 bases at V and 13 bases at J, with 13 bases between. Germline V gives CDR1 SEHNR, CDR2 FQNEAQ (reference sequence). The CDR3 is 12 residues long. As DNA, the CDR3 is TGTGCCAGCAGCTTCGGAGGGAATGGACAGTTCTTC. This gives the protein CASSFGGNGQFF.

The V call is TRBV19, the J call TRBJ2-3; 7 bases map to TRBD2. The germline CDR1 and CDR2 sequences are LNHDA and SQIVND (reference sequence). Trimming cost V 10 bases and J 3 bases; bases outside gene matches: 10. The CDR3 loop spans 14 amino acids. The CDR3 nucleotides are TGTGCCAAAAACGGCGGGAGAAGGACAGATACGCAGTATTTT. This sequence encodes CAKNGGRRTDTQYF.

The chain couples TRBV12-5 to TRBJ2-1, with D possibly being TRBD2 (6 bases). Germline V lookup: CDR1 LGHNT, CDR2 FRNRAP. The CDR3 has 15 residues. V lost 2 bases and J lost 8, with 16 bases in between. Here the CDR3 DNA reads TGTGCTAGTGGTTTGAGTGTTGCGGGAAACGATGAGCAGTTCTTC. It codes for CASGLSVAGNDEQFF.

The chain combines TRBV6-1 with TRBJ1-2, with no clear D. V was shortened by 3 bases and J by 1 base, with 6 bases between the two germline ends. The CDR3 has 13 amino acids. The germline gives CDR1 MNHNS, CDR2 SASEGT. The CDR3 protein is CASSEADNYGYTF. DNA for the CDR3: TGTGCCAGCAGTGAGGCCGATAACTATGGCTACACCTTC.

The V gene is TRBV18, the J gene TRBJ2-2; D is unclear. CDR3 size: 13 residues. Germline V gives CDR1 KGHSH, CDR2 LQKENI. V was clipped by 8 bases and J by 2 bases, with 9 bases between them. DNA for the CDR3: TGTGCCAGCCTTAACAAAAACACCGGGGAGCTGTTTTTT. Translation gives CASLNKNTGELFF.

This clone was observed once. Here the CDR3 DNA reads TGTGCCAGCAGGCTCGGGAGAGCCTACAATGAGCAGTTCTTC. Its protein product is CASRLGRAYNEQFF. The chain has TRBV6-5 and TRBJ2-1; tentative D call: TRBD2 (6 bases). Per germline, CDR1 MNHEY and CDR2 SVGAGI. V lost 6 bases to trimming and J lost 2 bases, with 11 bases between them. CDR3 length equals 14 residues.

The V gene is TRBV5-6, the J gene TRBJ2-1; TRBD2 agrees at 10 bases. Germline V lookup: CDR1 SGHDT, CDR2 YYEEEE. Germline trimming cut 6 bases from V and 4 bases from J; bases unmatched to any gene: 7. The CDR3 has 15 amino acids. CDR3 coding DNA: TGTGCCAGCACCCTGTTAGCGGGAGGATACAATGAGCAGTTCTTC. It is translated as CASTLLAGGYNEQFF.

The chain carries TRBV29-1 and TRBJ2-3; a weak D match, TRBD2 (5 bases). V lost 3 bases, J lost 6 bases, and 13 bases lay in between. Germline V gene data show CDR1 as SQVTM and CDR2 as ANQGSEA. The CDR3 contains 13 residues. In DNA, the CDR3 is TGCAGCGTTGATCTAGCCGTACGGGATACGCAGTATTTT. Translation: CSVDLAVRDTQYF.

The rearrangement uses TRBV9 and TRBJ2-3, with D perhaps matching TRBD2 (6 bases). CDR1 and CDR2 (germline): SGDLS, YYNGEE. The CDR3 has 15 residues. V was clipped by 5 bases and J by 4 bases, with 17 bases between them. CDR3 amino acids: CASRLGLRRSDTQYF. CDR3 nucleotides: TGTGCCAGCAGACTGGGACTCCGTAGGTCAGATACGCAGTATTTT.

V is TRBV20-1 and J is TRBJ2-1; D gene ambiguous. The CDR3 has 11 amino acids. From germline, CDR1 is DFQATT and CDR2 SNEGSKA (reference sequence). The V and J ends lost 3 bases and 16 bases respectively, with 16 bases between them. As DNA, the CDR3 is TGCAGTGCTAGGGTCCGTACCGCAGTTTTCTTC. Its protein is CSARVRTAVFF.

The rearrangement uses TRBV19 and TRBJ2-1, with TRBD2 identical over 7 bases. V lost 5 bases, J lost 3 bases, and 1 base stayed unmatched. Germline V CDR1 and CDR2: LNHDA, SQIVND (reference sequence). This CDR3 has 13 residues. CDR3 in amino acids: CASSRGVYNEQFF. DNA for the CDR3: TGTGCCAGTAGTCGGGGGGTCTACAATGAGCAGTTCTTC.

The chain joins TRBV9 to TRBJ2-7, with TRBD1 matching over 7 bases. Germline trimming cut 1 base from V and 2 bases from J; bases unmatched to any gene: 9. The CDR3 sequence is 16 residues long. Germline CDR1 reads SGDLS; CDR2 reads YYNGEE. The CDR3 spells CASSVPGQQVTYEQYV. CDR3 in DNA: TGTGCCAGCAGCGTACCGGGACAGCAAGTAACCTACGAGCAGTACGTC.

The V gene is TRBV29-1, the J gene TRBJ2-7; 11 positions match TRBD2. Germline V gives CDR1 SQVTM, CDR2 ANQGSEA. V shed 2 bases and J 6 bases; nucleotides not matched to a gene: 0. This CDR3 comprises 12 residues. The CDR3 is CSVELAGGEQYV. CDR3 in DNA: TGCAGCGTTGAACTAGCGGGGGGCGAGCAGTACGTC.

The chain is built from TRBV7-6 and TRBJ1-3; D not resolved. Germline V gene data show CDR1 as SGHVS and CDR2 as FNYEAQ. V shed 1 base and J shed 4 bases, with 5 bases lying between them. The CDR3 covers 13 residues. CDR3 nucleotide sequence: TGTGCCAGCAGCTTAGGGCGGGGAAACACCATATATTTT. Residues: CASSLGRGNTIYF.

The rearrangement links TRBV18 to TRBJ2-1, with TRBD2 as a possible D gene (6 bases). V was shortened by 2 bases and J by 2 bases, with 16 bases between the two germline ends. Germline assignment: CDR1 KGHSH and CDR2 LQKENI. This CDR3 region has 17 residues. The CDR3 DNA follows: TGTGCCAGCTCACCAGCGGATAGCGGAGTCCCCTACAATGAGCAGTTCTTC. Translation: CASSPADSGVPYNEQFF. Combining the CDR3 with reference TRBV18 and TRBJ2-1 gives the whole variable domain NAGVMQNPRHLVRRRGQEARLRCSPMKGHSHVYWYRQLPEEGLKFMVYLQKENIIDESGMPKERFSAEFPKEGPSILRIQQVVRGDSAAYFCASSPADSGVPYNEQFFGPGTRLTVL.

The chain couples TRBV5-1 to TRBJ2-2, with TRBD1 matching 7 bases. Trimming removed 5 bases from V and 6 bases from J; junction bases left unmatched: 7. Germline CDR1 reads SGHRS; CDR2 reads YFSETQ. The CDR3 runs 14 residues. The DNA for the CDR3 is TGCGCCAGCAGTCCGACAGGGAGTTCCGGGGAGCTGTTTTTT. Its protein product is CASSPTGSSGELFF.

The V call is TRBV28, the J call TRBJ1-5; D gene uncertain. The CDR3 has 15 amino acids. V gave up 6 bases and J gave up 0 bases, with 12 bases separating them. Germline-derived CDR1 and CDR2 are MDHEN and SYDVKM. Here the CDR3 reads CASSLPFYSNQPQHF. CDR3 DNA: TGTGCCAGCAGCTTACCGTTCTATAGCAATCAGCCCCAGCATTTT.